This is a list of T cell receptor beta chains from one sample in a study of T cell responses to AZD1222 COVID-19 vaccine. TCRdb's copy holds only in-frame clones and misses some; the assay was immunoSEQ multiplex PCR. The sample yields roughly 120,000 clones, approximately 89% seen once. The sample was peripheral blood, taken 28 days after the second AZD1222 dose. The receptors stem from an adult who received the AZD1222 COVID-19 vaccine. CDR3s include the opening cysteine and the closing phenylalanine or tryptophan. Each record gives: D gene, V gene, clone size, J gene, CDR3 protein, CDR3 DNA. D genes are given only for firm matches. Only some rows state a clone size, as once, few, many or a class for expanded clones.

>TRBD1|TRBV6-5|.|TRBJ2-2
CASSFGQANTGELFF
TGTGCCAGCAGTTTCGGACAGGCGAACACCGGGGAGCTGTTTTTT
>.|TRBV6-6|.|TRBJ1-2
CASSRRTGNYGYTF
TGTGCCAGCAGTAGAAGGACGGGGAACTATGGCTACACCTTC
>TRBD1|TRBV6-5|.|TRBJ1-5
CASSSWDRRSNQPQHF
TGTGCCAGCAGTTCCTGGGACAGGCGAAGCAATCAGCCCCAGCATTTT
>.|TRBV7-2|.|TRBJ2-1
CASSLASGSRGEQFF
TGTGCCAGCAGCTTAGCCTCCGGTAGCCGGGGAGAGCAGTTCTTC
>.|TRBV18|.|TRBJ1-4
CASSPNPGRATNEKLFF
TGTGCCAGCTCACCTAACCCAGGACGGGCAACTAATGAAAAACTGTTTTTT
>.|TRBV6-5|.|TRBJ1-1
CASSRSRVGTEAFF
TGTGCCAGCAGTCGCTCCCGGGTGGGCACTGAAGCTTTCTTT
>.|TRBV28|.|TRBJ2-3
CASKADTQYF
TGTGCCAGCAAGGCCGATACGCAGTATTTT
>.|TRBV7-2|.|TRBJ2-5
CASSLADIQETQYF
TGTGCCAGCAGCTTAGCAGATATCCAAGAGACCCAGTACTTC
>.|TRBV28|.|TRBJ1-2
CASSFSTRQGYGYTF
TGTGCCAGCAGTTTTTCGACCAGGCAAGGGTATGGCTACACCTTC
>.|TRBV28|.|TRBJ1-1
CASSLPQNTEAFF
TGTGCCAGCAGTTTACCCCAGAACACTGAAGCTTTCTTT
>.|TRBV7-9|.|TRBJ1-4
CASSLRNRDEKLFF
TGTGCCAGCAGCTTAAGGAACAGGGATGAAAAACTGTTTTTT
>.|TRBV9|.|TRBJ1-4
CASSPAGREKLFF
TGTGCCAGCAGCCCCGCAGGGCGTGAAAAACTGTTTTTT
>.|TRBV10-1|.|TRBJ2-7
CASRFVGGARQTYEQYF
TGCGCCAGCAGGTTCGTAGGGGGGGCCCGCCAGACCTACGAGCAGTACTTC
>TRBD2|TRBV5-1|.|TRBJ2-1
CASSLTSGAREQFF
TGCGCCAGCAGCTTGACTAGCGGGGCTCGTGAGCAGTTCTTC
>TRBD2|TRBV9|.|TRBJ2-5
CASSVQLAGQETQYF
TGTGCCAGCAGCGTACAACTAGCGGGGCAAGAGACCCAGTACTTC
>.|TRBV7-9|.|TRBJ1-6
CASSLRGDDNSPLHF
TGTGCCAGCAGCCTACGAGGCGACGATAATTCACCCCTCCACTTT
>.|TRBV3-1/TRBV3-2|.|TRBJ2-7
CASSPRSRGSYEQYF
TGTGCCAGCAGCCCGAGAAGCAGGGGTTCCTACGAGCAGTACTTC
>.|TRBV7-2|.|TRBJ2-5
CASSSPQGTETQYF
TGTGCCAGCAGCTCCCCCCAGGGTACCGAGACCCAGTACTTC
>.|TRBV18|.|TRBJ2-1
CASSPSSSYNEQFF
TGTGCCAGCTCACCCTCAAGCTCCTACAATGAGCAGTTCTTC
>.|TRBV5-1|.|TRBJ2-7
CASSLGREGAYEQYF
TGCGCCAGCAGCTTGGGCAGGGAGGGGGCCTACGAGCAGTACTTC
>TRBD2|TRBV3-1/TRBV3-2|.|TRBJ2-5
CASSPYVGLAGQETQYF
TGTGCCAGCAGCCCCTATGTCGGACTAGCGGGGCAAGAGACCCAGTACTTC
>.|TRBV18|.|TRBJ1-6
CASSNSGRGSPLHF
TGTGCCAGCTCAAATTCAGGGCGTGGTTCACCCCTCCACTTT
>.|TRBV28|.|TRBJ2-3
CASTVADSTDTQYF
TGTGCCAGCACCGTGGCAGATAGCACAGATACGCAGTATTTT
>TRBD2|TRBV5-4|.|TRBJ2-1
CASSPDTTSGGAVGEQFF
TGTGCCAGCAGCCCTGATACGACTAGCGGGGGGGCGGTAGGTGAGCAGTTCTTC
>.|TRBV30|.|TRBJ2-2
CAWKRQRNTGELFF
TGTGCCTGGAAACGACAGAGGAACACCGGGGAGCTGTTTTTT
>TRBD1|TRBV7-2|.|TRBJ1-1
CASSFQGANTEAFF
TGTGCCAGCAGCTTCCAGGGGGCAAACACTGAAGCTTTCTTT
>TRBD1|TRBV5-4|.|TRBJ1-2
CASRPQGWYGYTF
TGTGCCAGCAGACCACAGGGGTGGTATGGCTACACCTTC
>TRBD2|TRBV28|.|TRBJ2-7
CASSFGPGRGDYEQYF
TGTGCCAGCAGTTTTGGCCCGGGACGGGGGGACTACGAGCAGTACTTC
>.|TRBV6-1|.|TRBJ2-4
CASSALGLFAKNIQYF
TGTGCCAGCAGTGCCCTGGGACTTTTTGCCAAAAACATTCAGTACTTC
>.|TRBV18|.|TRBJ2-3
CASSQRDTDTQYF
TGTGCCAGCTCCCAGAGAGACACAGATACGCAGTATTTT
>.|TRBV7-2|once|TRBJ2-1
CASSLGHPYNEQFF
TGTGCCAGCAGCTTAGGGCACCCCTACAATGAGCAGTTCTTC
>.|TRBV5-5|.|TRBJ1-1
CASSLSWGINTEAFF
TGTGCCAGCAGCCTCAGCTGGGGGATTAACACTGAAGCTTTCTTT
>TRBD1|TRBV7-6|.|TRBJ1-5
CASSLEPGQGSQPQHF
TGTGCCAGCAGCTTAGAACCGGGACAGGGTTCCCAGCCCCAGCATTTT
>TRBD1|TRBV5-6|.|TRBJ1-1
CASSMGTVTEAFF
TGTGCCAGCAGCATGGGGACAGTCACTGAAGCTTTCTTT
>.|TRBV5-4|many|TRBJ1-5
CASSLGPRDDQPQHF
TGTGCCAGCAGCTTGGGCCCCAGGGACGATCAGCCCCAGCATTTT
>TRBD2|TRBV9|.|TRBJ2-1
CASSTQRGGIDEQFF
TGTGCCAGCAGCACTCAGCGGGGGGGCATCGATGAGCAGTTCTTC
>.|TRBV2|.|TRBJ1-2
CASSSDKRTNYGYTF
TGTGCCAGCAGCTCCGACAAGAGGACTAACTATGGCTACACCTTC
>.|TRBV10-1|.|TRBJ1-2
CASSDAGPAGSGYTF
TGCGCCAGCAGTGACGCGGGGCCGGCGGGGTCTGGCTACACCTTC
>.|TRBV28|.|TRBJ1-5
CASTISNQPQHF
TGTGCCAGCACGATTAGCAATCAGCCCCAGCATTTT
>TRBD1|TRBV11-2|.|TRBJ1-2
CASSLDRTGAGYTF
TGTGCCAGCAGCTTAGATCGGACAGGGGCCGGCTACACCTTC
>.|TRBV10-1|.|TRBJ1-1
CASSEGRTLNTEAFF
TGCGCCAGCAGTGAAGGACGTACATTGAACACTGAAGCTTTCTTT